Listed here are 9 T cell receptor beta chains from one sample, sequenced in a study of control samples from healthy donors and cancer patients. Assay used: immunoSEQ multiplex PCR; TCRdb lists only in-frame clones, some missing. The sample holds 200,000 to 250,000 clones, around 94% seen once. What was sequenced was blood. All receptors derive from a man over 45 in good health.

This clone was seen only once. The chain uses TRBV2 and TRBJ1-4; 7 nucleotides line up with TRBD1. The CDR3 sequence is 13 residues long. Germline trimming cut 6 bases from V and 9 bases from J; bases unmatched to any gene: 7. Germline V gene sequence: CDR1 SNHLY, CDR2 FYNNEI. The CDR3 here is CASRSGGEKKLFF. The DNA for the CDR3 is TGTGCCAGCAGGTCAGGGGGAGAAAAAAAACTGTTTTTT.

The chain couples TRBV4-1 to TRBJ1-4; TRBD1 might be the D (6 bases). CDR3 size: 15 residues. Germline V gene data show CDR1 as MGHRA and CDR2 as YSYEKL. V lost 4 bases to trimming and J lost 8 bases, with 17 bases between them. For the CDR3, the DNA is TGCGCCAGCAGCCTGCAGGGGCCCCCCGAGGAAAAACTGTTTTTT. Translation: CASSLQGPPEEKLFF.

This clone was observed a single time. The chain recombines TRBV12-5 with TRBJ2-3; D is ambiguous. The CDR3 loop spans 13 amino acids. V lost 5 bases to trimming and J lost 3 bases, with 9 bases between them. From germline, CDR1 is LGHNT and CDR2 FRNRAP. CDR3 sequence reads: CASGPSGTDTQYF. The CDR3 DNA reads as TGTGCTAGTGGTCCAAGTGGTACAGATACGCAGTATTTT.

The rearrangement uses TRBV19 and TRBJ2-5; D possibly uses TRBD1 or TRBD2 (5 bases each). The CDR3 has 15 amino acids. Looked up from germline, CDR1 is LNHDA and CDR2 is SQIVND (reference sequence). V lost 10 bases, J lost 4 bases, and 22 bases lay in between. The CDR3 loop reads CATLGEGPSGETQYF. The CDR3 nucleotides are TGTGCCACCCTAGGAGAGGGGCCATCTGGAGAGACCCAGTACTTC.

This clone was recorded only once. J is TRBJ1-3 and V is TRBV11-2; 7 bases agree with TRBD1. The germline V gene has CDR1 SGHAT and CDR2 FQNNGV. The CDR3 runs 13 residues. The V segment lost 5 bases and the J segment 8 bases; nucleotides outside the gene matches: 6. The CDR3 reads CASSQGGGDTIYF. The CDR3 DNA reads TGTGCCAGCAGCCAGGGGGGTGGGGACACCATATATTTT. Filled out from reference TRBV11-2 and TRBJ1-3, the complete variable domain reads EAGVAQSPRYKIIEKRQSVAFWCNPISGHATLYWYQQILGQGPKLLIQFQNNGVVDDSQLPKDRFSAERLKGVDSTLKIQPAKLEDSAVYLCASSQGGGDTIYFGEGSWLTVV.

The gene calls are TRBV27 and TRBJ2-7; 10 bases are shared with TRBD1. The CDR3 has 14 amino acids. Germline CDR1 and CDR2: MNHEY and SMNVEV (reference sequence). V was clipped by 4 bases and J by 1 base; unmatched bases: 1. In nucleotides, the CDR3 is TGTGCCAGCAGTTGGACAGGGGGGTCCTACGAGCAGTACTTC. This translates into CASSWTGGSYEQYF.

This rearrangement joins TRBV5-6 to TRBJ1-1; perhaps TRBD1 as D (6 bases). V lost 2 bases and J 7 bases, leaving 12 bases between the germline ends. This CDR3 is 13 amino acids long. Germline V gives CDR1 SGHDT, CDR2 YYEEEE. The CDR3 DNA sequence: TGTGCCAGCAGCTTTGGCGACAGGAGTGAAGCTTTCTTT. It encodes CASSFGDRSEAFF.

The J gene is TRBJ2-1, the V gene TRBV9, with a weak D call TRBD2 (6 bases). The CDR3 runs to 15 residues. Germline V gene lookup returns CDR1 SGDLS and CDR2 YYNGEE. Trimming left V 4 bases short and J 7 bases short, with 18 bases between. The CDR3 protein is CASSYSQGGGNEQFF. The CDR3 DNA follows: TGTGCCAGCAGCTACTCCCAGGGAGGAGGGAATGAGCAGTTCTTC.

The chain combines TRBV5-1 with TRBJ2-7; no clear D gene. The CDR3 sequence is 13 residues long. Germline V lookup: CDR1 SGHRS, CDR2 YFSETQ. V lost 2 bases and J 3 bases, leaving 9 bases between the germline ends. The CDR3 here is CASSFTSDYEQYF. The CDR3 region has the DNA TGCGCCAGCAGCTTCACTTCCGACTACGAGCAGTACTTC.